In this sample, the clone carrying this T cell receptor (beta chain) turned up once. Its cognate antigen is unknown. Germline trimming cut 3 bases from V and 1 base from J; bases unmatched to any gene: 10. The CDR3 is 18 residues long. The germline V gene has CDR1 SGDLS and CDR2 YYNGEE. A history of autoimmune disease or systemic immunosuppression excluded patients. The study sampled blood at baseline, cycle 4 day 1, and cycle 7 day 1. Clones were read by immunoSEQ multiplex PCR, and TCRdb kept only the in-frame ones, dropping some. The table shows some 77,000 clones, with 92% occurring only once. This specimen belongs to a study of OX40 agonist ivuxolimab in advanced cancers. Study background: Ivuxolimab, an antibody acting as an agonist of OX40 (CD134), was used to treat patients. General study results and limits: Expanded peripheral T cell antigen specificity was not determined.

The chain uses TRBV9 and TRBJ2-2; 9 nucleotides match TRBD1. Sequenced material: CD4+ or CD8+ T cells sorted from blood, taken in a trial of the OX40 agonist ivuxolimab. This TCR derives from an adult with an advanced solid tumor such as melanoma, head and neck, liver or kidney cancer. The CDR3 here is CASSDPKDRGLNTGELFF. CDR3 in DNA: TGTGCCAGCAGCGATCCAAAGGACAGGGGCCTGAACACCGGGGAGCTGTTTTTT.